This T cell receptor (beta chain) originates from a study of tumor-infiltrating lymphocytes in primary liver carcinoma. Study-wide points: Tumor-adjacent and tumor-blood pairs shared less of their repertoires than tumor region pairs shared.

On this clonotype: What it binds is not known. Likely a read error: the CDR3 ends without its conserved phenylalanine or tryptophan.

Unsorted bulk tissue (roughly 19-31 mg) underwent RNA and DNA co-extraction. A constant-region primer primed TCR beta cDNA synthesis from roughly 510 ng of total RNA. Investigators got TCR beta libraries out of three nested multiplex PCR rounds, done with slightly modified ARM-PCR. The first two PCR rounds, roughly 11 cycles each, used TRBV1-TRBV30 forward primers and a C-beta reverse primer. Using its own MiXCR run on the multiplex PCR reads, TCRdb lists one record per CDR3 protein. Here the sample spans tens of thousands of distinct CDR3 sequences, roughly 80% being singletons. CDR1 is MNHEY, CDR2 SVGAGI, per germline. The CDR3 spans 11 residues. V was clipped by 8 bases and J by 8 bases; unmatched bases: 6.

The sample consisted of tumor-adjacent normal liver tissue. The sequence derives from a woman aged 30 to 39 with primary liver carcinoma and hepatitis B virus infection. The V and J genes are TRBV6-5 and TRBJ2-7; 7 bases are shared with TRBD1. CDR3 DNA: TGTGCCAGCGGTGAGGGGGCCAAGCAGTACCTC. This translates into CASGEGAKQYL.